The 23 T cell receptor beta chains presented below share a single source sample, sequenced in a study of cytomegalovirus exposure and HLA in healthy donors. PCR amplification relied on 60 Vbeta primers (plus 13 Jbeta primers). This table comes from immunoSEQ multiplex PCR, and its TCRdb copy is limited to in-frame clones, with some not included. The table records tens of thousands of clones, about 79% of them present only once. Sequencing was done on a sample of PBMCs. The receptor set was obtained from a female donor in good health and CMV-seronegative.

V and J are TRBV4-1 and TRBJ2-1, with 10 bases matching TRBD2. V lost 0 bases to trimming and J lost 6 bases; unmatched junction nucleotides: 20. Germline CDR1 and CDR2: MGHRA and YSYEKL. This CDR3 is 21 amino acids long. The CDR3 region has the DNA TGCGCCAGCAGCCAAGATCCTAGCGGGAGTAGGATGAGTATTAAAGGCAATGAGCAGTTCTTC. It specifies CASSQDPSGSRMSIKGNEQFF.

This clone has only a few counts. The gene calls are TRBV4-3 and TRBJ2-4; TRBD1 matches at 10 bases. Germline V gives CDR1 LGHNA, CDR2 YSLEER. CDR3 length: 13 residues. Trimming at V came to 4 bases and at J to 7 bases, leaving 1 base not matched to a gene. The CDR3 region has the DNA TGCGCCAGCAGCCCGGACAGGGGGAACATTCAGTACTTC. Amino acid sequence: CASSPDRGNIQYF.

The chain employs TRBV4-2 and TRBJ1-1; tentatively, D is TRBD1 (5 bases). The length of the CDR3 is 16 residues. Trimming removed 0 bases from V and 5 bases from J, with 16 bases in between. Germline V gene data show CDR1 as LGHNA and CDR2 as YNFKEQ. Here the CDR3 reads CASSQDPLIGGTEAFF. DNA for the CDR3: TGTGCCAGCAGCCAAGATCCCCTTATTGGGGGGACTGAAGCTTTCTTT.

The chain recombines TRBV28 with TRBJ2-7, with 13 bases fitting TRBD2. The J segment lost 5 bases and the V segment lost 7 bases, leaving 14 bases of the junction unmatched. The CDR3 loop spans 17 amino acids. Germline-derived CDR1 and CDR2 are MDHEN and SYDVKM. The CDR3: CASTPSGGGTSGNEQYF. Written as DNA, the CDR3 is TGTGCCAGCACCCCTAGCGGCGGAGGGACTAGCGGGAACGAGCAGTACTTC.

The chain links TRBV5-1 to TRBJ1-3, with D unclear. The germline V gene encodes CDR1 SGHRS and CDR2 YFSETQ. Deletions cut 4 bases from V and 1 base from J, with 12 bases between. The CDR3 is made up of 15 amino acids. CDR3 sequence (DNA): TGCGCCAGCAGCGTAGGAGAAAGGTCTGGAAACACCATATATTTT. Its translation: CASSVGERSGNTIYF.

This clone was picked up one time. The chain uses TRBV6-5 and TRBJ2-7; D is uncertain. CDR3 length: 13 amino acids. Germline V lookup: CDR1 MNHEY, CDR2 SVGAGI. Trimming cost V 8 bases and J 6 bases, with 17 bases left between them. DNA for the CDR3: TGTGCCAGCTCCTCCCCCAACTTACGCGAGCAGTACTTC. As protein: CASSSPNLREQYF.

This sequence joins TRBV10-3 and TRBJ2-7; 7 bases align to TRBD2. This CDR3 has 15 amino acids. J was trimmed by 3 bases and V by 2 bases; bases with no gene match: 7. Germline CDR1 is ENHRY and CDR2 is SYGVKD. The DNA of the CDR3 is TGTGCCATCAGTGAGCCCAGCGGGGTAGGCTACGAGCAGTACTTC. It translates to CAISEPSGVGYEQYF.

This clone was found a few times. V and J are TRBV29-1 and TRBJ2-7, with a possible D match to TRBD1 (5 bases). The CDR3 extends over 13 amino acids. Germline loops: CDR1 SQVTM, CDR2 ANQGSEA. Trimming left V 0 bases short and J 8 bases short, with 14 bases between. The chain's CDR3 is CSVEEGEGWQQYF. As DNA, the CDR3 is TGCAGCGTTGAAGAAGGGGAAGGATGGCAGCAGTACTTC.

This chain uses TRBV30 with TRBJ1-5, with a tentative D call TRBD1 (6 bases). This CDR3 spans 15 amino acids. The germline V gene has CDR1 GTSNPN and CDR2 SVGIG (reference sequence). The CDR3 loop reads CAYKTQGVRNQPQHF. The CDR3 DNA sequence: TGTGCTTACAAGACACAGGGAGTTCGGAATCAGCCCCAGCATTTT.

V usage is TRBV18 and J usage is TRBJ1-2; tentatively, D is TRBD1 (6 bases). Between the trimmed V and J ends, which lost 6 bases and 4 bases, there was a span of 9 bases. Looked up from germline, CDR1 is KGHSH and CDR2 is LQKENI. The CDR3 is 12 residues long. The CDR3 protein is CASSADSYGYTF. CDR3 DNA: TGTGCCAGCTCCGCGGACAGCTATGGCTACACCTTC.

This clone was recorded once. A junction end diverges from the germline sequence, so it may reflect a read error. The V call is TRBV5-1, the J call TRBJ1-5, with 9 bases fitting TRBD1. The CDR3 runs to 14 residues. Germline-derived CDR1 and CDR2 are SGHRS and YFSETQ. The CDR3 DNA sequence: TGCGCCAGCAGCGAAACAGGGGGCAAACAGCCCCAGCATTTT. Residues: CASSETGGKQPQHF.

This clone is termed medium-sized (0.01 to 0.1%). The CDR3 region has the DNA TGTGCCAGCAGTCAAGGGACAGGGGGCGACTACACCTTC. This codes for CASSQGTGGDYTF. The chain carries TRBV6-1 and TRBJ1-2; TRBD1 matches 12 bases. The J segment lost 10 bases and the V segment lost 5 bases, leaving 5 bases of the junction unmatched. CDR3 length: 13 amino acids. CDR1 is MNHNS, CDR2 SASEGT, per germline.

The rearrangement uses TRBV21-1 and TRBJ2-7; the table's D call of TRBD2 was not tested on the DNA. TRBV21-1 counts as a pseudogene. CDR3 length: 14 residues. CDR3 nucleotides: TGTGCCAGCAGCAAAAGGGAGCCCACCTACGAGCAGTACTTC. Translation gives CASSKREPTYEQYF.

The chain is built from TRBV19 and TRBJ2-6, with D possibly being TRBD1 (6 bases). This CDR3 is 15 amino acids long. Germline V gene sequence: CDR1 LNHDA, CDR2 SQIVND (reference sequence). V lost 4 bases, J lost 3 bases, and 10 bases lay in between. The CDR3: CASSRWGRGANVLTF. The CDR3 coding sequence is TGTGCCAGTAGTAGGTGGGGGCGTGGGGCCAACGTCCTGACTTTC.

The chain employs TRBV11-2 and TRBJ1-2; the D is unclear. Germline V CDR1 and CDR2: SGHAT, FQNNGV. CDR3 length equals 15 residues. V lost 0 bases and J lost 4, with 12 bases in between. The CDR3 DNA reads TGTGCCAGCAGCTTAGACAGAGGGAGCGGCTATGGCTACACCTTC. Protein sequence: CASSLDRGSGYGYTF.

This clone has just one count. The rearrangement uses TRBV7-9 and TRBJ2-7; tentative D call: TRBD2 (7 bases). In germline, CDR1 is SEHNR, CDR2 FQNEAQ (reference sequence). V was trimmed by 5 bases and J by 5 bases, leaving 19 bases between them. The CDR3 extends over 15 amino acids. The CDR3 protein is CASSGRFGGGDEQYF. The DNA of the CDR3 is TGTGCCAGCAGCGGACGGTTCGGAGGGGGGGACGAGCAGTACTTC.

The sample holds one count of this clone. V usage is TRBV18 and J usage is TRBJ2-7; 13 positions match TRBD2. CDR1 is KGHSH, CDR2 LQKENI, per germline. V was pared by 4 bases and J by 1 base, with 4 bases of the junction left unmatched. The CDR3 has 16 residues. The CDR3 bases are TGTGCCAGCTCACTTAAGGGACTAGCGGGATCCTACGAGCAGTACTTC. Protein sequence: CASSLKGLAGSYEQYF.

The V and J genes are TRBV9 and TRBJ2-7, with 9 bases matching TRBD1. This CDR3 has 16 residues. Trimming cost V 4 bases and J 1 base; bases outside gene matches: 9. CDR1 is SGDLS, CDR2 YYNGEE, per germline. In DNA form, the CDR3 reads TGTGCCAGCAGCCCGGGACAGGGCGTTGTATCCTACGAGCAGTACTTC. Translation: CASSPGQGVVSYEQYF.

J is TRBJ2-5 and V is TRBV18, with D perhaps matching TRBD2 (5 bases). Germline assignment: CDR1 KGHSH and CDR2 LQKENI. V gave up 2 bases and J gave up 3 bases, with 7 bases separating them. This CDR3 spans 13 amino acids. CDR3 loop: CASSPGREETQYF. The DNA for the CDR3 is TGTGCCAGCTCACCAGGGAGAGAAGAGACCCAGTACTTC. Full variable domain (remainder filled in from reference TRBV18 and TRBJ2-5): NAGVMQNPRHLVRRRGQEARLRCSPMKGHSHVYWYRQLPEEGLKFMVYLQKENIIDESGMPKERFSAEFPKEGPSILRIQQVVRGDSAAYFCASSPGREETQYFGPGTRLLVL.

This chain joins TRBV5-1 and TRBJ2-7, with TRBD1 matching over 7 bases. V trimming: 5 bases; J trimming: 6 bases; junction bases outside the gene matches: 5. Germline V gene data show CDR1 as SGHRS and CDR2 as YFSETQ. The CDR3 spans 12 residues. CDR3 coding DNA: TGCGCCAGCAGTCCGCACAGGGGCGAGCAGTACTTC. Amino acids: CASSPHRGEQYF.

The chain uses TRBV5-8 and TRBJ1-5; D not certain. CDR1 and CDR2 from the germline V gene are SGHTS and YDEGEE. This CDR3 contains 12 residues. V was pared by 2 bases and J by 6 bases, with 6 bases between. CDR3: CASSFLSQPQHF. The CDR3 DNA is TGTGCCAGCAGCTTTCTCAGTCAGCCCCAGCATTTT.

The rearrangement joins TRBV28 to TRBJ1-3; TRBD1 is a possible D gene (6 bases). This CDR3 has 15 residues. V was shortened by 3 bases and J by 3 bases, with 12 bases between the two germline ends. Germline lookup yields CDR1 MDHEN and CDR2 SYDVKM. The CDR3 here is CASSLWGTLGNTIYF. CDR3 sequence (DNA): TGTGCCAGCAGTTTGTGGGGGACACTTGGAAACACCATATATTTT.

This clone appeared once. This sequence joins TRBV7-3 and TRBJ1-4; possibly TRBD1 for D (5 bases). The CDR3 totals 14 residues. Deletions cut 1 base from V and 5 bases from J, with 8 bases between. The germline CDR1 and CDR2 sequences are SGHTA and FQGTGA. CDR3 nucleotide sequence: TGTGCCAGCAGCTTAAAGGAGGGGAATGAAAAACTGTTTTTT. Protein product: CASSLKEGNEKLFF.